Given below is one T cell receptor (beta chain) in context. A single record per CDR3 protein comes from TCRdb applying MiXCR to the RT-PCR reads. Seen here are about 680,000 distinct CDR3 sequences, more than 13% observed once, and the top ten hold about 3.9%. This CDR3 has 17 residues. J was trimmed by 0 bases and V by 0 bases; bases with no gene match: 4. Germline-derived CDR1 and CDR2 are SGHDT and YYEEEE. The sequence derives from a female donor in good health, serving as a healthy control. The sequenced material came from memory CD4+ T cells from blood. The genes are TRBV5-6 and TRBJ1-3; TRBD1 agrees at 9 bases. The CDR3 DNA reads TGTGCCAGCAGCTTGGGGGACAGGGCGTACTCTGGAAACACCATATATTTT. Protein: CASSLGDRAYSGNTIYF.